A selection of T cell receptor beta chains follows, all from one sample in a study of PD-1 blockade in classical Hodgkin lymphoma. Method: immunoSEQ multiplex PCR; TCRdb's copy keeps in-frame clones and lacks some. The table has around 4,500 clones, around two thirds seen once. The sample was peripheral blood mononuclear cells (PBMCs), taken before the second cycle of nivolumab. The receptors were gathered from a human donor with classical Hodgkin lymphoma. Both conserved end residues are part of each CDR3. A D gene is named only where the DNA matches it firmly. Size is omitted from some rows. Given values are once, few, many or a class for expanded clones.

j_call v_call clone_size d_call cdr3_nt cdr3_aa
TRBJ2-7 TRBV5-1 NA TRBD2 TGCGCCAGCAGCTTGGTACTAGCGGGAACCTACGAGCAGTACTTC CASSLVLAGTYEQYF
TRBJ1-2 TRBV19 NA NA TGTGCCAGTAGTGTATTATCGACAGGTTCTTCCTATGGCTACACCTTC CASSVLSTGSSYGYTF
TRBJ1-1 TRBV19 NA NA TGTGCCAGTAGTATCGGACCGGCTGAAGCTTTCTTT CASSIGPAEAFF
TRBJ1-1 TRBV2 NA NA TGTGCCAGCAGTACAGGGTTATTGGGGAACACTGAAGCTTTCTTT CASSTGLLGNTEAFF
TRBJ1-2 TRBV5-1 NA NA TGCGCCAGCAGCTTGGAAGCGGCAGGGAGGCGGGTCTCCTTC CASSLEAAGRRVSF
TRBJ1-3 TRBV28 few TRBD1 TGTGCCAGCAGTTTTCTGTCAGGGGGTGGAAACACCATATATTTT CASSFLSGGGNTIYF
TRBJ1-2 TRBV19 NA TRBD1 TGTGCCAGTAGTATAGGACAGGGAAGTTTCCATGGCTACACCTTC CASSIGQGSFHGYTF
TRBJ2-3 TRBV5-6 NA TRBD1 TGTGCCAGCAGCTGGGGGTGGCGACAGGGGACTCTCACAGATACGCAGTATTTT CASSWGWRQGTLTDTQYF
TRBJ1-1 TRBV7-3 NA NA TGTGCCAGCAGCCACAGGTTGGGCACTGAAGCTTTCTTT CASSHRLGTEAFF
TRBJ2-1 TRBV7-2 NA TRBD2 TGTGCCAGCAGCTCCAGGACTAGCGGGGGGGTAGATGAGCAGTTCTTC CASSSRTSGGVDEQFF
TRBJ1-2 TRBV19 few NA TGTGCCAGTAGTATGGCAGGGGCTAACTATGGCTACACCTTC CASSMAGANYGYTF
TRBJ1-2 TRBV5-8 medium-sized NA TGTGCCAGCAGACGGGCGTATGGCTACACCTTC CASRRAYGYTF
TRBJ2-1 TRBV5-1 few NA TGCGCCAGCAGCTTGAGGCAGGGTCTGAACAATGAGCAGTTCTTC CASSLRQGLNNEQFF
TRBJ2-3 TRBV2 NA NA TGTGCCAGCAATCGGGAGAGAGGGGCAGATACGCAGTATTTT CASNRERGADTQYF
TRBJ2-5 TRBV7-2 NA TRBD2 TGTGCCAGCAGCACTCAAGCGGGGGGGCTGGAAGAGACCCAGTACTTC CASSTQAGGLEETQYF
TRBJ2-3 TRBV20-1 NA NA TGCAGTCCAGGGGTTCCAGATACGCAGTATTTT CSPGVPDTQYF
TRBJ2-2 TRBV5-1 NA NA TGCGCCAGCAGCTTGGCAGGGCAGACCGGGGAGCTGTTTTTT CASSLAGQTGELFF
TRBJ2-5 TRBV7-3 NA NA TGTGCCAGCAGCCCGGGCTCCCAAGAGACCCAGTACTTC CASSPGSQETQYF
TRBJ2-6 TRBV6-1 few TRBD1 TGTGCCAGCAGTGTGGAGACAGGGGGCTCTGGGGCCAACGTCCTGACTTTC CASSVETGGSGANVLTF
TRBJ1-4 TRBV6-1 NA NA TGTGCCAGCAGGGACGGCGGGGAAAAACTGTTTTTT CASRDGGEKLFF
TRBJ2-7 TRBV7-9 NA NA TGTGCCAGCAGCTTAGAGGCACACGACTACGAGCAGTACTTC CASSLEAHDYEQYF
TRBJ1-1 TRBV7-6 NA TRBD1 TGTGCCAGCAGCCCGGGACAGGGGGCGCGTGGCACTGAAGCTTTCTTT CASSPGQGARGTEAFF
TRBJ2-7 TRBV5-1 NA NA TGCGCCAGCAGCTTGCTGGGGAGCTCCTACGAGCAGTACTTC CASSLLGSSYEQYF
TRBJ2-6 TRBV7-2 few NA TGTGCCAGCAGCTTTTCGGTATCTGGGGCCAACGTCCTGACTTTC CASSFSVSGANVLTF
TRBJ1-1 TRBV11-2 few NA TGTGCCAGCAGCTTAGAAGGAACCTTCCCTGAAGCTTTCTTT CASSLEGTFPEAFF
TRBJ2-7 TRBV19 few NA TGTGCCAGTAGTGTGGGGGCCGAGCAGTACTTC CASSVGAEQYF
TRBJ1-1 TRBV29-1 few TRBD1 TGCAGCGTCAGACAGGGGTTCATGAACACTGAAGCTTTCTTT CSVRQGFMNTEAFF
TRBJ2-7 TRBV5-1 NA TRBD1 TGCGCCAGCAGCCTAGAACAAACAGGGGGTGGCTACGAGCAGTACTTC CASSLEQTGGGYEQYF
TRBJ1-1 TRBV5-1 NA TRBD1 TGCGCCAGCAGCTTGCGAACCGACAGGGAAACCACTGAAGCTTTCTTT CASSLRTDRETTEAFF
TRBJ1-1 TRBV5-6 NA NA TGTGCCAGCAGTATTACCCGGACAGCGAGGACTGAAGCTTTCTTT CASSITRTARTEAFF
TRBJ1-1 TRBV7-8 NA NA TGTGCCAGCAGCTTGGGGACACGCGCTTTCTTT CASSLGTRAFF
TRBJ1-1 TRBV5-1 once NA TGCGCCAGCAGCTTGGCCAATCCGAACACTGAAGCTTTCTTT CASSLANPNTEAFF
TRBJ2-2 TRBV5-1 NA NA TGCGCCAGCAGCTTAATAGGGGGCACCGGGGAGCTGTTTTTT CASSLIGGTGELFF
TRBJ1-2 TRBV28 NA NA TGTGCCAGCAGTTTGGGGGGCGGAGTCTATGGCTACACCTTC CASSLGGGVYGYTF
TRBJ2-1 TRBV2 NA NA TGTGCCAGCATCAGCCGGGACTGGAACAATGAGCAGTTCTTC CASISRDWNNEQFF
TRBJ2-7 TRBV5-1 NA NA TGCGCCAGCAGCGGTGGAACAGGGTACGAGCAGTACTTC CASSGGTGYEQYF
TRBJ2-5 TRBV7-6 few TRBD2 TGTGCCAGCAGCTTAGCACTAGCGGGAGGTGAGACCCAGTACTTC CASSLALAGGETQYF
TRBJ1-2 TRBV6-5 NA NA TGTGCCAGCAGTTCCCAGGGAGGGACCCGGGATGGCTACACCTTC CASSSQGGTRDGYTF
TRBJ2-5 TRBV11-2 NA NA TGTGCCAGCAGCTTAACGATTTACTCCCACAGGGAGACCCAGTACTTC CASSLTIYSHRETQYF
TRBJ1-6 TRBV7-2 few TRBD1 TGTGCCACGAACCGGGACAGGGGATCACCCCTCCACTTT CATNRDRGSPLHF
TRBJ2-7 TRBV28 NA TRBD1 TGTGCCAGCAGTCCCGGGACAGGGTTGTACGAGCAGTACTTC CASSPGTGLYEQYF
TRBJ1-1 TRBV9 few TRBD1 TGTGCCAGCAGCGTAGATCAGGGGGACACTGAAGCTTTCTTT CASSVDQGDTEAFF
TRBJ1-5 TRBV6-5 few TRBD1 TGTGCCAGCAGCCACAGGGGGCTTGGCAATCAGCCCCAGCATTTT CASSHRGLGNQPQHF
TRBJ1-1 TRBV27 few NA TGTGCCAGCAGACCGGCTGCGGGGCAGGCTGAAGCTTTCTTT CASRPAAGQAEAFF
TRBJ1-5 TRBV5-1 few NA TGCGCCAGCAGCTTGGACAGCAATCAGCCCCAGCATTTT CASSLDSNQPQHF
TRBJ1-5 TRBV19 NA NA TGTGCCAGTAGTATAGAGTTCGGCAGGGGTTTTTGGCAGCCCCAGCATTTT CASSIEFGRGFWQPQHF
TRBJ2-1 TRBV19 NA TRBD2 TGTGCCAGTAGTATATCAAGCGGGAGTTTAAATGAGCAGTTCTTC CASSISSGSLNEQFF
TRBJ2-1 TRBV4-2 NA NA TGTGCCAGCAGCCAAGTACGAGCCCGAGGCGACAATGAGCAGTTCTTC CASSQVRARGDNEQFF
TRBJ1-4 TRBV28 NA NA TGTGCCAGCAGTTTGAGTCTAGCTAATGAAAAACTGTTTTTT CASSLSLANEKLFF
TRBJ1-1 TRBV7-5 NA NA TGTGCCAGCAGTCTCGGGACAGTGCACACTGAAGCTTTCTTT CASSLGTVHTEAFF
TRBJ2-7 TRBV27 NA NA TGTGCCAGCAGTCCCCGGCCAGGGGTATTGTACGAGCAGTACTTC CASSPRPGVLYEQYF
TRBJ2-3 TRBV9 NA NA TGTGCCAGCAGCGTAGGATGGGGGCGCGCAGATACGCAGTATTTT CASSVGWGRADTQYF
TRBJ1-2 TRBV19 NA TRBD1 TGTGCCAGTTTCTACGCCGGGACAGGGGGCTCCTATGGCTACACCTTC CASFYAGTGGSYGYTF
TRBJ2-7 TRBV4-1 few NA TGCGCCAGCAGCCAACCTTCAGGGGGGTCCTACGAGCAGTACTTC CASSQPSGGSYEQYF